Here is one T cell receptor beta chain with its context. Trimming stripped 0 bases from V and 0 bases from J, with 14 bases between. In germline, CDR1 is ENHRY, CDR2 SYGVKD. The CDR3 runs to 18 residues. The data originate from a study of regulatory T cells in long-lasting Graves disease. Investigators prepared the TCR beta libraries by applying iRepertoire HTBI primers and Arm-PCR of CDR3 regions. TCRdb fed the multiplex PCR reads into MiXCR, producing one record per CDR3 protein. The repertoire has 300,000 to 400,000 distinct CDR3 sequences, over 15% of them found once; the top ten carry roughly 27%. The time point here: newly diagnosed GD, antithyroid drugs for less than 3 months. Preparation of the TCR library used RNA extracted from PBMCs. These same data were also listed under a study on T cells in Graves' hyperthyroidism and ophthalmopathy.

This TCR derives from a man aged 40-49 years with Graves disease. This specimen was peripheral blood mononuclear cells (PBMCs), taken at new diagnosis, from a patient treated with antithyroid drugs. The rearrangement joins TRBV10-3 to TRBJ2-2; D is unclear. In DNA form, the CDR3 reads TGTGCCATCAGTGAGTCTAATCCCAGGCAGTCGAACACCGGGGAGCTGTTTTTT. Translated, it gives CAISESNPRQSNTGELFF.